This entry is about one T cell receptor beta chain. Its specificity is not known. The entry originates in a study of response to subunit inactivated influenza vaccine. General study points: After each seasonal influenza vaccination, few new T cells are recruited, the authors suggested.

One entry per CDR3 protein, called by TCRdb with MiXCR from the RT-PCR reads. The repertoire holds 450,000 to 600,000 distinct CDR3 sequences, with less than 7.5% as singletons. The source was PBMCs from blood, collected around 25 months after vaccination. The clonotype originates from a man aged 45-69 years who received an inactivated influenza vaccine.

The DNA for the CDR3 is TGCGCCAGCAGCTTGGCTATTTGGGGGACGGACATTCAGTACTTC. Its protein is CASSLAIWGTDIQYF. The chain is built from TRBV5-1 and TRBJ2-4; tentatively, D is TRBD1 or TRBD2 (5 bases each). Germline CDR1 and CDR2: SGHRS and YFSETQ. The CDR3 runs 15 residues. V gave up 0 bases and J gave up 8 bases, with 15 bases separating them.